What follows describes a single TCR beta chain. What it binds is unknown. Compared with germline, one end of the junction differs, possibly owing to a read error. This entry comes from a study of blood T cells in healthy people across ages. Study in general: There was about one barcoded beta molecule captured by template switching per two T cells. General study results and limits: The diversity estimates, figures obtained from one million T cells, were considered underestimates. Changes seen in expanded clonotypes were possibly confounded by donor CMV status left unknown.

Combining a sample-barcoded 5' primer with a J-beta primer mix, a second PCR ran for about 7 to 11 cycles. TCRdb fed the 5' RACE reads into MiXCR, producing one record per CDR3 protein. This sample yields almost 1 million distinct CDR3 sequences, of which roughly 51% are seen a single time; over 20% belongs to the top ten. This TCR derives from a woman aged 55-70 years in good health. The specimen sequenced was blood.

The CDR3 nucleotides read TGTGTCAGCAGCCAAGAGGGACTAGCGGCCTCTTACAATGAGCAGTTCTTC. Its translation is CVSSQEGLAASYNEQFF. The chain joins TRBV4-2 to TRBJ2-1; TRBD2 aligns across 11 bases. Germline V gene data show CDR1 as LGHNA and CDR2 as YNFKEQ. The CDR3 spans 17 residues.